Following are 15 T cell receptor beta chains from one sample sequenced in a study of blood T cell repertoires in COVID-19. Profiled with immunoSEQ multiplex PCR; TCRdb holds only in-frame clones, not every one. The sample lists over 130,000 clones, about 90% seen once, with 8% to 13% in the top ten. Sequenced sample: peripheral blood. These receptors were taken from a woman aged 80 or over with acute or convalescent COVID-19.

The chain employs TRBV7-2 and TRBJ1-3, with D perhaps matching TRBD1 (6 bases). The V gene's germline CDR1 is SGHTA and CDR2 FQGNSA. Trimming left V 6 bases short and J 1 base short, with 16 bases between. This CDR3 is built from 16 residues. The CDR3 loop reads CASSAAGASSGNTIYF. The CDR3 nucleotides are TGTGCCAGCAGTGCCGCAGGGGCCAGTTCTGGAAACACCATATATTTT.

The V call is TRBV5-5, the J call TRBJ1-5, with D tentatively TRBD1 (6 bases). The length of the CDR3 is 15 residues. Germline V lookup: CDR1 SGHKS, CDR2 YYEKEE (reference sequence). Trimming cost V 0 bases and J 2 bases, with 9 bases left between them. CDR3 loop: CASSLEGVGNQPQHF. The CDR3 DNA reads TGTGCCAGCAGCTTGGAGGGGGTTGGCAATCAGCCCCAGCATTTT.

This sequence joins TRBV18 and TRBJ1-4; 7 positions agree with TRBD1. The V gene end was trimmed by 1 base and the J gene end by 7 bases; junction bases not matched to a gene: 6. The CDR3 contains 15 residues. Germline lookup yields CDR1 KGHSH and CDR2 LQKENI. The CDR3, as DNA: TGTGCCAGCTCACCACAGGGGGCGCAGGCTGAAAAACTGTTTTTT. This translates into CASSPQGAQAEKLFF.

The chain joins TRBV5-1 to TRBJ1-1; D unresolved. V lost 5 bases to trimming and J lost 1 base, with 15 bases between them. Looked up from germline, CDR1 is SGHRS and CDR2 is YFSETQ. The CDR3 is 15 residues long. For the CDR3, the DNA is TGCGCCAGCAGACCCGGGAGGCAGCGGAACACTGAAGCTTTCTTT. As protein: CASRPGRQRNTEAFF.

V gene TRBV18 combines with J gene TRBJ1-1, with D perhaps matching TRBD1 (5 bases). Between the trimmed V and J ends, which lost 4 bases and 3 bases, there was a span of 9 bases. CDR1 is KGHSH, CDR2 LQKENI, per germline. The CDR3 spans 13 residues. The CDR3 coding sequence is TGTGCCAGCTCACAGGGGTGGGACACTGAAGCTTTCTTT. It encodes CASSQGWDTEAFF.

V gene TRBV3-1 (or the pseudogene TRBV3-2) combines with J gene TRBJ2-3; 8 bases align to TRBD2. V dropped 4 bases and J dropped 6; count of bases not matched to a gene: 3. CDR3 length: 13 residues. Germline V gene sequence: CDR1 LGHDT, CDR2 YNNKEL (reference sequence). CDR3 protein: CASSRRGADTQYF. DNA for the CDR3: TGTGCCAGCAGCCGGCGGGGGGCCGATACGCAGTATTTT.

The chain carries TRBV7-9 and TRBJ2-3, with TRBD1 matching over 8 bases. The CDR3 consists of 14 residues. In germline, CDR1 is SEHNR, CDR2 FQNEAQ (reference sequence). V dropped 1 base and J dropped 6; count of bases not matched to a gene: 3. The CDR3: CASSLGTGRDTQYF. CDR3 sequence (DNA): TGTGCCAGCAGCTTAGGGACAGGGCGGGATACGCAGTATTTT.

This clone is a singleton in its sample. Its ends do not fully match the called genes, so a read error is possible. At the DNA level, this CDR3 is encoded by other sequences in the same sample as well. The CDR3 loop reads CASSPVGGDTEAFF. DNA for the CDR3: TGTGCCAGCAGCCCCGTCGGGGGGGACACTGAAGCTTTTTTT. This rearrangement joins TRBV5-4 to TRBJ1-1; the D gene is possibly TRBD1 (6 bases). The CDR3 is made up of 14 amino acids. CDR1 and CDR2 from the germline V gene are SGHNT and YYREEE (reference sequence).

The V call is TRBV11-2, the J call TRBJ2-7; 10 bases are a match to TRBD1. Looked up from germline, CDR1 is SGHAT and CDR2 is FQNNGV. Trimming removed 5 bases from V and 7 bases from J; junction bases left unmatched: 11. The length of the CDR3 is 15 residues. The CDR3 nucleotides are TGTGCCAGCAGCCCACAGGGGGACAGGGGTCTTGAGCAGTACTTC. Translating it yields CASSPQGDRGLEQYF.

V and J are TRBV27 and TRBJ2-1; D might be TRBD2 (5 bases). The CDR3 has 13 amino acids. Trimming pared 5 bases from V and 3 bases from J, leaving 8 bases between. The V gene's germline CDR1 is MNHEY and CDR2 SMNVEV (reference sequence). The CDR3 spells CASSLTNYNEQFF. Written as DNA, the CDR3 is TGTGCCAGCAGTCTGACTAACTACAATGAGCAGTTCTTC.

The chain joins TRBV5-1 to TRBJ2-5; 7 bases align to TRBD1. The ends lost 4 bases at V and 6 bases at J; junction bases unmatched: 9. The V gene's germline CDR1 is SGHRS and CDR2 YFSETQ. The length of the CDR3 is 14 residues. Here the CDR3 DNA reads TGCGCCAGCAGCGCCTCCAGGGGGATGCAGACCCAGTACTTC. It specifies CASSASRGMQTQYF.

This CDR3 is CASSQEWSSGGADTQYF. The CDR3, as DNA: TGTGCCAGCAGCCAAGAATGGTCGAGCGGGGGGGCAGATACGCAGTATTTT. V and J are TRBV3-1 (or the pseudogene TRBV3-2) and TRBJ2-3, with TRBD2 matching 10 bases. CDR1 and CDR2 from the germline V gene are LGHDT and YNNKEL (reference sequence). V shed 0 bases and J 4 bases; nucleotides not matched to a gene: 7. CDR3 size: 17 residues.

The CDR3 nucleotides read TGCGCCAGCAGCACCACCGGGACAGCACCTTCTGGGGCCAACGTCCTGACTTTC. Translation: CASSTTGTAPSGANVLTF. The rearrangement links TRBV5-1 to TRBJ2-6, with 7 nucleotides matching TRBD1. The germline gives CDR1 SGHRS, CDR2 YFSETQ. This CDR3 is 18 amino acids long. V dropped 4 bases and J dropped 1; count of bases not matched to a gene: 11.

V and J are TRBV5-1 and TRBJ2-3; TRBD2 agrees at 12 bases. The junction had 7 bases not matched to a gene; V was cut back by 0 bases and J by 2 bases. There are 18 residues in the CDR3. CDR1 is SGHRS, CDR2 YFSETQ, per germline. CDR3 in amino acids: CASSLVGLAGVPTDTQYF. CDR3 bases: TGCGCCAGCAGCTTGGTGGGACTAGCGGGCGTCCCCACAGATACGCAGTATTTT.

For this clone: The same CDR3 arises from other DNA sequences in this sample as well. The chain joins TRBV2 to TRBJ2-7, with TRBD1 matching 8 bases. Trimming removed 7 bases from V and 3 bases from J; junction bases left unmatched: 8. CDR3 length: 14 amino acids. Germline values: CDR1 SNHLY, CDR2 FYNNEI. The CDR3 bases are TGTGCCAGCAAATCCCGGGACAGGAGCTACGAGCAGTACTTC. Translating it yields CASKSRDRSYEQYF.